This T cell receptor (beta chain) stems from a study of blood T cell repertoires in COVID-19. CDR1 MRHNA and CDR2 SNTAGT come from the germline V gene. The CDR3 is 12 amino acids. V was pared by 4 bases and J by 10 bases, with 11 bases between. Clones were sequenced by immunoSEQ multiplex PCR, and TCRdb holds only the in-frame ones, with some missing. This table holds tens of thousands of clones, more than 60% found once. The TCR sequence derives from a woman in her 70s with acute or convalescent COVID-19. The sample consisted of peripheral blood. The V and J genes are TRBV6-4 and TRBJ2-1; no clear D gene. CDR3 sequence (DNA): TGTGCCAGCAGTGCATCCGGCAGGGAGCAGTTCTTC. It specifies CASSASGREQFF.